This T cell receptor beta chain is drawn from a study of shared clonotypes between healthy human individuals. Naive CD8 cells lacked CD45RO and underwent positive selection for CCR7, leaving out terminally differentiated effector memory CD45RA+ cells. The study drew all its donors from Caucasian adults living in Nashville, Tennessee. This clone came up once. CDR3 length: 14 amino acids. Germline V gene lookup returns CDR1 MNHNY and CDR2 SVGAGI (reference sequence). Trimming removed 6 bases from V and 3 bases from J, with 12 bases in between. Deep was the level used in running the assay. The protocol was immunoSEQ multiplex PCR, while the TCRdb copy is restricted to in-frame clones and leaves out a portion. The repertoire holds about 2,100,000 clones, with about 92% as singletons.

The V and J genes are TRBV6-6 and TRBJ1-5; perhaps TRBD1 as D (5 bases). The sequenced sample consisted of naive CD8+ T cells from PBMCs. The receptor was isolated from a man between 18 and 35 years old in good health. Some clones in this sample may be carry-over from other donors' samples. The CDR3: CASRTDSFNQPQHF. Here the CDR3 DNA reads TGTGCCAGCAGAACTGACAGCTTCAATCAGCCCCAGCATTTT.